In this sample, the clone carrying this T cell receptor (beta chain) turned up a few times. What it binds is unknown. The sample is drawn from a study of T-cell memory formation after mild COVID-19. Germline trimming cut 4 bases from V and 9 bases from J; bases unmatched to any gene: 13. The CDR3 runs to 17 residues. Looked up from germline, CDR1 is SGHVS and CDR2 is FNYEAQ. Overall study findings and caveats: Some clones that responded were present in memory (sampled pre-infection), which suggests cross-reactive memory joined. Clones that contracted clustered mainly in CM and EM if CD4+ and in EMRA if CD8+. Contracting clones, day 15 to 85, had balanced CD4/CD8, and later expanders favored CD4+.

It was 5'RACE with constant-segment primers that produced the TCR alpha and TCR beta cDNA libraries, which carried sample barcodes and UMIs. One entry per CDR3 protein, called by TCRdb with MiXCR from the 5' RACE reads. Among roughly 120,000 distinct CDR3 sequences listed, roughly 15% were seen once. The rearrangement joins TRBV7-6 to TRBJ2-1; the match to TRBD2 covers 12 bases. This sequence originates from an adult woman who had mild COVID-19 (a few samples of this study predate the infection). Cell type and time point are not known. Sample: PBMCs or a T cell subset sorted from them (not recorded which). The CDR3 here is CASSYKSATSGSREQFF. As DNA, the CDR3 is TGTGCCAGCAGCTATAAGAGCGCGACTAGCGGGAGTCGTGAGCAGTTCTTC.